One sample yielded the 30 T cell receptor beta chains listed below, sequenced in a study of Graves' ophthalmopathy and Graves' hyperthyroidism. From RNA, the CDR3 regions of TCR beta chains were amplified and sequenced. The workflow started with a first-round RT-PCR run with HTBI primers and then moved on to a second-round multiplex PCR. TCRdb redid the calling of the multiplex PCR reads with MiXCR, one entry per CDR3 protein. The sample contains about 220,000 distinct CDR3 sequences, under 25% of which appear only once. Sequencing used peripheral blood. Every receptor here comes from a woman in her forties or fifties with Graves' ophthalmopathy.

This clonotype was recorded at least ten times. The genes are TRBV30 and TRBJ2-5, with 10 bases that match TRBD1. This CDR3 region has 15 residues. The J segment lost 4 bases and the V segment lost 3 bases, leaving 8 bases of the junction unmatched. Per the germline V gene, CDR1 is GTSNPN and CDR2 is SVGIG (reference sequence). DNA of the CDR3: TGTGCCTGGAGAGACAGGGGGCTAAGTGTAGAGACCCAGTACTTC. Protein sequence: CAWRDRGLSVETQYF.

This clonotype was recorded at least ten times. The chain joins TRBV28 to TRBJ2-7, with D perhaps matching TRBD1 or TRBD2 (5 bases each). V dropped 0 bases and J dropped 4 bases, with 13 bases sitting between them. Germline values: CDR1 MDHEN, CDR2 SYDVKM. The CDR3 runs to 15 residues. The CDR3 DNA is TGTGCCAGCAGTTTATGGGTGGGGGTTGTATACGAGCAGTACTTC. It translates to CASSLWVGVVYEQYF.

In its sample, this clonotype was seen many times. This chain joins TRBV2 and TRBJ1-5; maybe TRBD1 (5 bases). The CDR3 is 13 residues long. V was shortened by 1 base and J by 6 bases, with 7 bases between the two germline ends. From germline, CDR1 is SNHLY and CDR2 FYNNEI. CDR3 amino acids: CASSEGGSQPQHF. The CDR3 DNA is TGTGCCAGCAGTGAAGGGGGCAGTCAGCCCCAGCATTTT. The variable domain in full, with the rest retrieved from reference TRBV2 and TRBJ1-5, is EPEVTQTPSHQVTQMGQEVILRCVPISNHLYFYWYRQILGQKVEFLVSFYNNEISEKSEIFDDQFSVERPDGSNFTLKIRSTKLEDSAMYFCASSEGGSQPQHFGDGTRLSIL.

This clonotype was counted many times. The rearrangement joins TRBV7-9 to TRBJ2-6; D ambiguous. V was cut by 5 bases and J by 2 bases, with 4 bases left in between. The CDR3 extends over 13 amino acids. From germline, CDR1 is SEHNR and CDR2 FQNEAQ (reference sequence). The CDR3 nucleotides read TGTGCCAGCAGCAGACCTGGGGCCAACGTCCTGACTTTC. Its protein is CASSRPGANVLTF.

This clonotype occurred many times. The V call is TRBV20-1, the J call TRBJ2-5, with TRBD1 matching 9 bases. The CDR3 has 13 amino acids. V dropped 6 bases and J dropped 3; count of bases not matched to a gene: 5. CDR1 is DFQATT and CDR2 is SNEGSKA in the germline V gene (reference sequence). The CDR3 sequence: CSAPRTGEETQYF. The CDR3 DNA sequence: TGCAGTGCCCCTCGGACAGGGGAAGAGACCCAGTACTTC.

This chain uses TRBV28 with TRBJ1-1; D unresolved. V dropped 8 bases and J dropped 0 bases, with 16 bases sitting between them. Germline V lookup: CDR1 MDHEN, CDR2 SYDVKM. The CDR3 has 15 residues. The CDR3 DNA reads TGTGCCAGCCAAATAGGACGGCCCATGAACACTGAAGCTTTCTTT. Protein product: CASQIGRPMNTEAFF.

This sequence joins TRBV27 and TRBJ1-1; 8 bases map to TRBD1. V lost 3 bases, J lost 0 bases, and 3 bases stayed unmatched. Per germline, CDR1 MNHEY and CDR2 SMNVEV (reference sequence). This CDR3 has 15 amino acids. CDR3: CASSFRTGMNTEAFF. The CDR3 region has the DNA TGTGCCAGCAGTTTCCGGACAGGGATGAACACTGAAGCTTTCTTT.

The CDR3 DNA follows: TGTGCCAGCAGCCCAAGGGCGGGACAGAGCTTCCAAGAGACCCAGTACTTC. Residues: CASSPRAGQSFQETQYF. V gene TRBV7-8 combines with J gene TRBJ2-5; D might be TRBD1 (7 bases). Deletions cut 5 bases from V and 1 base from J, with 20 bases between. The CDR3 is 17 residues long. Germline assignment: CDR1 SGHVS and CDR2 FQNEAQ.

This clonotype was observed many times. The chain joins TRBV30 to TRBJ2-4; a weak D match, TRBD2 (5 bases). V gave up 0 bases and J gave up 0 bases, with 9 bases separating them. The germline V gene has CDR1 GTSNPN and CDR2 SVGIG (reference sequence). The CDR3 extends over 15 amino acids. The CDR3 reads CAWSVLDLAKNIQYF. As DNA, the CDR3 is TGTGCCTGGAGTGTACTGGACTTAGCCAAAAACATTCAGTACTTC.

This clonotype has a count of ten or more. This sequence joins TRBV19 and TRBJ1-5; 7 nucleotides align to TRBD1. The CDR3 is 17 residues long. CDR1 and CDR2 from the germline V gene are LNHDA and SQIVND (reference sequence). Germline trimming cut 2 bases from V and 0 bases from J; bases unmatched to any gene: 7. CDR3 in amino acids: CASSIRQGGNSNQPQHF. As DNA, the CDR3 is TGTGCCAGTAGTATACGACAGGGAGGCAATAGCAATCAGCCCCAGCATTTT.

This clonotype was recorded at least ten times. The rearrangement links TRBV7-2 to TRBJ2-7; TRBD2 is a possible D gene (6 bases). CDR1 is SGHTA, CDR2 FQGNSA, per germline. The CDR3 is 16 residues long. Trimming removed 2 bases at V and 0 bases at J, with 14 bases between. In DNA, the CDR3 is TGTGCCAGCAGCTTAAGGAGGGGAAGGTCCTCCTACGAGCAGTACTTC. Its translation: CASSLRRGRSSYEQYF. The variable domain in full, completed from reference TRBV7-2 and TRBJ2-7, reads GAGVSQSPSNKVTEKGKDVELRCDPISGHTALYWYRQSLGQGLEFLIYFQGNSAPDKSGLPSDRFSAERTGGSVSTLTIQRTQQEDSAVYLCASSLRRGRSSYEQYFGPGTRLTVT.

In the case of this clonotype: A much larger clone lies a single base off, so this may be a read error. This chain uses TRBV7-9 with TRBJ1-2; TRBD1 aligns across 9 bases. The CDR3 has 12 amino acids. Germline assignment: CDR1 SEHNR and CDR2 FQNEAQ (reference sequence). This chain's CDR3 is CASEGQGYGHTF. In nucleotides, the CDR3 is TGTGCCAGTGAGGGACAGGGCTATGGCCACACCTTC.

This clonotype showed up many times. Written as DNA, the CDR3 is TGTGCCAGCAGTGAACTTGGGGGGTATGGCTACACCTTC. Its protein product is CASSELGGYGYTF. This chain joins TRBV6-1 and TRBJ1-2; TRBD1 might be the D (5 bases). Germline CDR1 and CDR2: MNHNS and SASEGT. This CDR3 region has 13 residues. The germline V and J ends were trimmed by 2 bases and 5 bases, with 9 bases remaining between them.

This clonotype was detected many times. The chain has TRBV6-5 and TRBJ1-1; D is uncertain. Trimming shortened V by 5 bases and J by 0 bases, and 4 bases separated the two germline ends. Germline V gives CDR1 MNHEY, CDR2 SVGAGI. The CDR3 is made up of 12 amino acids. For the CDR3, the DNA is TGTGCCAGCAGTACACTGAACACTGAAGCTTTCTTT. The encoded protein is CASSTLNTEAFF.

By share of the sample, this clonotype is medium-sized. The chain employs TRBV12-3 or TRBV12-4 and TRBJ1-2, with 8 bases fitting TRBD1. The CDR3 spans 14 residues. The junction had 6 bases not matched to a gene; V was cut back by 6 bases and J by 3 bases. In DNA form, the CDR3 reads TGTGCCAGCAGGCAGACAGGGGCAGACTATGGCTACACCTTC. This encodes CASRQTGADYGYTF.

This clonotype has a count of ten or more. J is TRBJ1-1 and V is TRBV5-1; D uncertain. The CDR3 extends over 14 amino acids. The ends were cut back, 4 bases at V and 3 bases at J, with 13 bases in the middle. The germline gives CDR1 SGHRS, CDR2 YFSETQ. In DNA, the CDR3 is TGCGCCAGCAGCGCTTTGGGGAGGGACACTGAAGCTTTCTTT. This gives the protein CASSALGRDTEAFF.

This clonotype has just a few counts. CDR3 nucleotide sequence: TGCGCCAGCAGCCCATATGGGCGACTAGCGGGAAACCAAGAGACCCAGTACTTC. Translating gives CASSPYGRLAGNQETQYF. The gene calls are TRBV5-1 and TRBJ2-5, with TRBD2 identical over 11 bases. V trimming: 4 bases; J trimming: 0 bases; junction bases outside the gene matches: 11. CDR1 and CDR2 (germline): SGHRS, YFSETQ. The CDR3 has 18 residues.

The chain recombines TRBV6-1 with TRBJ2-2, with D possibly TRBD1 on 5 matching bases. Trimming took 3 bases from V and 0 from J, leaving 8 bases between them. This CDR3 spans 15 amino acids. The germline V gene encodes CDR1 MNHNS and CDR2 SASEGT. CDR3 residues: CASSETATNTGELFF. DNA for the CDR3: TGTGCCAGCAGTGAGACAGCGACGAACACCGGGGAGCTGTTTTTT.

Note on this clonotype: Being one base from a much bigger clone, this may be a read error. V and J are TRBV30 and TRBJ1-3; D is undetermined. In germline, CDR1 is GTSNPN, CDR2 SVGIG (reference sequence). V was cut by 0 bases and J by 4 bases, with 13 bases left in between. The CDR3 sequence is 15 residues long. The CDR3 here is CAWSVEIRLGNTIYF. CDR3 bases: TGTGCCTGGAGTGTTGAGATCCGGCTGGGAAACACCATATATTTT.

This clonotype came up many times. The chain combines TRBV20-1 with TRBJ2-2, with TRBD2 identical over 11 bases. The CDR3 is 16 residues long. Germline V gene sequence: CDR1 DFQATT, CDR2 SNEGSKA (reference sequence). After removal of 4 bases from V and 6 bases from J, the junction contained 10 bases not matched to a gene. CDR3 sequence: CSAKTHSGRAAGELFF. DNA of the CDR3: TGCAGTGCTAAGACCCATAGCGGGAGGGCCGCCGGGGAGCTGTTTTTT.

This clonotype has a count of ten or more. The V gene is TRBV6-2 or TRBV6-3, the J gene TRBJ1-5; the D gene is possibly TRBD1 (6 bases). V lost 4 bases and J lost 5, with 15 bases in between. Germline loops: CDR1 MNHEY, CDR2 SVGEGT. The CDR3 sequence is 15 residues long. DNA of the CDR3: TGTGCCAGCAGTTCCGACAGGACCAGGCATCAGCCCCAGCATTTT. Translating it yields CASSSDRTRHQPQHF.

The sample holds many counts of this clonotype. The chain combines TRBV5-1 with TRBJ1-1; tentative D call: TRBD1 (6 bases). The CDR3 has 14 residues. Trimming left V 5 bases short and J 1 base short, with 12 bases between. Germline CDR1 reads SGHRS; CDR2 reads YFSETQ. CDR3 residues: CASSSGQTNTEAFF. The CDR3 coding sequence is TGCGCCAGCAGTTCCGGACAGACGAACACTGAAGCTTTCTTT.

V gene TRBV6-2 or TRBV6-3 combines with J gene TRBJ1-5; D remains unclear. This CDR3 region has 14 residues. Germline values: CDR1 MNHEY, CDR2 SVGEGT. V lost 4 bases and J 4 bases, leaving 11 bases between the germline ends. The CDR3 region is CASSFPGLNQPQHF. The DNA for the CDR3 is TGTGCCAGCAGTTTCCCAGGCTTGAATCAGCCCCAGCATTTT.

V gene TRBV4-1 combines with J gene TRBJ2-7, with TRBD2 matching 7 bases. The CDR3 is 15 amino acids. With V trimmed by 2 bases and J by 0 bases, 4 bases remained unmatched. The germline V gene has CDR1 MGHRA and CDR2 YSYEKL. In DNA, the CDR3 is TGCGCCAGCAGCCAACTAGCGGTAATCTCCTACGAGCAGTACTTC. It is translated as CASSQLAVISYEQYF.

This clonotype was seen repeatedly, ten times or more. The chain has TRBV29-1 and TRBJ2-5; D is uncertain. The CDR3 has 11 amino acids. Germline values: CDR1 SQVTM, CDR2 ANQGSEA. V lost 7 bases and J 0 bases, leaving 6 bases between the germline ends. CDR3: CSGQNQETQYF. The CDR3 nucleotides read TGCAGCGGGCAAAACCAAGAGACCCAGTACTTC.

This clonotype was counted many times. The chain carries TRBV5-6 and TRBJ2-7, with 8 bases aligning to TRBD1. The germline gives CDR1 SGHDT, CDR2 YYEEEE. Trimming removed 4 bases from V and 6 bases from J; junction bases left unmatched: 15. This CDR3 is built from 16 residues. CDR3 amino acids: CASSKYGQGNYGEQYF. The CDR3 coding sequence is TGTGCCAGCAGCAAATACGGACAGGGCAATTACGGCGAGCAGTACTTC.

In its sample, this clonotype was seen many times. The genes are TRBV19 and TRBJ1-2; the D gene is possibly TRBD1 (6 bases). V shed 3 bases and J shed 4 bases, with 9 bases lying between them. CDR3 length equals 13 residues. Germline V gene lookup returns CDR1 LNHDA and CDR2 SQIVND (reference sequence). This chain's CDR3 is CASSIRTAYGYTF. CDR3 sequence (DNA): TGTGCCAGTAGTATCCGGACAGCCTATGGCTACACCTTC.

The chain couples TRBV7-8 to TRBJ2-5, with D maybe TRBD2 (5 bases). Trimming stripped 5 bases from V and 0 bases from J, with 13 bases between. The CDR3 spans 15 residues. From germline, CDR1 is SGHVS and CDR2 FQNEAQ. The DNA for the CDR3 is TGTGCCAGCAGCCCGATGGAGGCCAACCAAGAGACCCAGTACTTC. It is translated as CASSPMEANQETQYF.

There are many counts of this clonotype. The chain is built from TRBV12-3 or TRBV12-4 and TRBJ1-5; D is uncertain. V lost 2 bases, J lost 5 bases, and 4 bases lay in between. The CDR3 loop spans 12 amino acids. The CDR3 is CASSLRDQPQHF. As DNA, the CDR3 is TGTGCCAGCAGTTTACGGGATCAGCCCCAGCATTTT.

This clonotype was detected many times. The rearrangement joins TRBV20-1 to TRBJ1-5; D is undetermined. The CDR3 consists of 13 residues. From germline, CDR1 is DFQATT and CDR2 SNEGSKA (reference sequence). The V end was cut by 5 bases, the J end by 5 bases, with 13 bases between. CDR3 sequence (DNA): TGCAGTGCTGGCTTTACCGGTGATCAGCCCCAGCATTTT. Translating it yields CSAGFTGDQPQHF.